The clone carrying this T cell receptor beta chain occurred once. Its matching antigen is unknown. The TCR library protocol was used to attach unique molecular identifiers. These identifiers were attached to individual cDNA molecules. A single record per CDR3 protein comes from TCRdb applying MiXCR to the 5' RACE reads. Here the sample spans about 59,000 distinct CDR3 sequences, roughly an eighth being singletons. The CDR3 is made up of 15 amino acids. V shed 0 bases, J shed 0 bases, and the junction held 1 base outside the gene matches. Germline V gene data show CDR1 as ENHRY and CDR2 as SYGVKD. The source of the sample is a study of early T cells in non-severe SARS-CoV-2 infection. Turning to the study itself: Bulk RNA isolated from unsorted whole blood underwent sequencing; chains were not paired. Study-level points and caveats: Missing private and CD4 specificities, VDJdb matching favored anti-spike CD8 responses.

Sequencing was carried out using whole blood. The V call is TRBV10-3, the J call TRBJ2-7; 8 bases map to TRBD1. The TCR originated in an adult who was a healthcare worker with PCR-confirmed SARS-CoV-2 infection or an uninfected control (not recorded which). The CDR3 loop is CAISESGTGSYEQYF. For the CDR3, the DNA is TGTGCCATCAGTGAGTCTGGGACAGGCTCCTACGAGCAGTACTTC.